Below, 28 T cell receptor beta chains from the same sample are listed, as sequenced in a study of shared clonotypes between healthy human individuals. Naive CD8 isolation took CD45RO-negative cells positively selected for CCR7 and excluded terminally differentiated effector memory CD45RA+ cells. The repertoire was sequenced with immunoSEQ multiplex PCR; TCRdb's copy has only in-frame clones and lacks some. This table holds some 2.1 million clones, just under 95% found once. Sequenced material: naive CD8+ T cells sorted from blood. The source of these receptors is a man in his late teens or twenties in good health.

This clone occurred a few times. The sample carries other DNA sequences with the same CDR3. The V gene is TRBV4-1, the J gene TRBJ2-5; D gene ambiguous. Germline V CDR1 and CDR2: MGHRA, YSYEKL. Between the trimmed V and J ends, which lost 0 bases and 3 bases, there was a span of 5 bases. This CDR3 has 13 residues. As DNA, the CDR3 is TGCGCCAGCAGCCAAGACGCGGAAGAGACCCAGTACTTC. Protein sequence: CASSQDAEETQYF.

This clone was seen only once. The V and J genes are TRBV27 and TRBJ2-3; 12 bases line up with TRBD2. The J segment lost 4 bases and the V segment lost 2 bases, leaving 10 bases of the junction unmatched. Germline CDR1 and CDR2: MNHEY and SMNVEV (reference sequence). This CDR3 spans 18 amino acids. In DNA form, the CDR3 reads TGTGCCAGCAGTTTAATGCTAGCGGGGGGGCCCACCGCAGATACGCAGTATTTT. Residues: CASSLMLAGGPTADTQYF.

The chain has TRBV6-5 and TRBJ1-6; D remains unclear. Germline V gene data show CDR1 as MNHEY and CDR2 as SVGAGI. The CDR3 extends over 16 amino acids. V was shortened by 4 bases and J by 7 bases, with 17 bases between the two germline ends. CDR3 in amino acids: CASSSNLPRPNSPLHF. CDR3 sequence (DNA): TGTGCCAGCAGTTCGAACTTACCTAGACCCAATTCACCCCTCCACTTT.

The rearrangement joins TRBV11-2 to TRBJ1-1, with 8 bases aligning to TRBD1. J lost 6 bases, V lost 1 base, and 7 bases had no gene match. The germline gives CDR1 SGHAT, CDR2 FQNNGV. The CDR3 totals 15 residues. The CDR3 DNA reads TGTGCCAGCAGCTTAGGTGACAGGGGAAGCTCTGAAGCTTTCTTT. It translates to CASSLGDRGSSEAFF.

In DNA, the CDR3 is TGTGCCAGCAGCTTGTATTTTCCGCAGGGAAACACCATATATTTT. This gives the protein CASSLYFPQGNTIYF. The chain recombines TRBV5-5 with TRBJ1-3, with D uncertain. This CDR3 comprises 15 residues. The V end lost 1 base, the J end lost 4 bases, and 12 bases lay between the germline ends. Germline V lookup: CDR1 SGHKS, CDR2 YYEKEE (reference sequence).

As regards this clone: Other DNA sequences in this specimen translate into the identical CDR3. The genes are TRBV7-9 and TRBJ2-1; 10 bases agree with TRBD2. Germline trimming cut 5 bases from V and 2 bases from J; bases unmatched to any gene: 3. The V gene's germline CDR1 is SEHNR and CDR2 FQNEAQ (reference sequence). This CDR3 region has 15 residues. The CDR3 spells CASSLTSGAYNEQFF. In nucleotides, the CDR3 is TGTGCCAGCAGCCTCACTAGCGGGGCCTACAATGAGCAGTTCTTC.

CDR3 amino acids: CATSRTLEAGAEQFF. The DNA for the CDR3 is TGTGCCACCAGCAGAACTCTAGAAGCGGGAGCTGAGCAGTTCTTC. This rearrangement joins TRBV15 to TRBJ2-1, with 8 bases lining up with TRBD2. Germline CDR1 and CDR2: LNHNV and YYDKDF (reference sequence). This CDR3 region has 15 residues. V lost 2 bases and J lost 9; bases outside the gene matches: 9.

This clone has a single count. The chain links TRBV19 to TRBJ2-2; 9 nucleotides align to TRBD2. Germline V lookup: CDR1 LNHDA, CDR2 SQIVND (reference sequence). J gave up 5 bases and V 5 bases, and 6 bases lay outside the gene matches. The CDR3 is made up of 15 amino acids. The CDR3 nucleotides are TGTGCCAGTAGTCCCATAGCGGGAGTTACCGGGGAGCTGTTTTTT. Translating it yields CASSPIAGVTGELFF.

V is TRBV6-1 and J is TRBJ2-7; D call uncertain. The length of the CDR3 is 19 residues. Germline lookup yields CDR1 MNHNS and CDR2 SASEGT. The V end was cut by 2 bases, the J end by 2 bases, with 25 bases between. The CDR3 spells CASSESRGQANKETYEQYF. The DNA of the CDR3 is TGTGCCAGCAGTGAAAGTAGAGGTCAGGCAAACAAAGAAACCTACGAGCAGTACTTC.

The V call is TRBV6-5, the J call TRBJ2-1; D remains unclear. CDR3 length equals 16 residues. From germline, CDR1 is MNHEY and CDR2 SVGAGI. Trimming removed 2 bases from V and 1 base from J, with 12 bases in between. Written as DNA, the CDR3 is TGTGCCAGCAGTTACAATGCCTTCCCATCCTACAATGAGCAGTTCTTC. Translating gives CASSYNAFPSYNEQFF.

The chain employs TRBV11-1 and TRBJ2-3; tentatively, D is TRBD1 (5 bases). In germline, CDR1 is SGHAT, CDR2 FQDESV (reference sequence). The length of the CDR3 is 15 residues. V lost 3 bases and J lost 0, with 10 bases in between. The CDR3 loop reads CASSLWGSSTDTQYF. The CDR3 nucleotides read TGTGCCAGCAGCTTGTGGGGCTCTAGCACAGATACGCAGTATTTT.

The V call is TRBV4-3, the J call TRBJ2-3; D is unclear. Germline-derived CDR1 and CDR2 are LGHNA and YSLEER. CDR3 size: 16 residues. V was shortened by 4 bases and J by 0 bases, with 14 bases between the two germline ends. In DNA, the CDR3 is TGCGCCAGCAGCCCCAGGATGGCGACTAGCACAGATACGCAGTATTTT. It is translated as CASSPRMATSTDTQYF.

The rearrangement uses TRBV7-9 and TRBJ2-7; D remains ambiguous. This CDR3 spans 11 amino acids. The germline CDR1 and CDR2 sequences are SEHNR and FQNEAQ (reference sequence). Trimming left V 7 bases short and J 5 bases short, with 9 bases between. CDR3 DNA sequence: TGTGCCAGCAATTTCGGTGACGAGCAGTACTTC. It specifies CASNFGDEQYF.

This chain joins TRBV2 and TRBJ2-2; TRBD1 is a possible D gene (6 bases). The CDR3 covers 14 residues. Germline CDR1 and CDR2: SNHLY and FYNNEI. With 6 bases removed from V and 2 bases from J, the gap between germline ends came to 10 bases. CDR3 nucleotide sequence: TGTGCCAGCAGGGGGGCAGATAACACCGGGGAGCTGTTTTTT. It codes for CASRGADNTGELFF.

The chain employs TRBV9 and TRBJ2-7; maybe TRBD1 (6 bases). CDR1 is SGDLS, CDR2 YYNGEE, per germline. The V gene lost 3 bases and the J gene lost 0 bases, with 13 bases spanning the gap. This CDR3 spans 15 amino acids. The CDR3 loop is CASSGPGAHSYEQYF. CDR3 bases: TGTGCCAGCAGCGGACCAGGGGCCCACTCCTACGAGCAGTACTTC.

This chain joins TRBV5-5 and TRBJ1-4, with 8 bases that match TRBD1. Germline CDR1 and CDR2: SGHKS and YYEKEE (reference sequence). This CDR3 has 18 residues. With 3 bases clipped from V and 7 bases from J, the junction kept 17 bases outside the gene matches. The CDR3: CASSYIPRDRRKGEKLFF. The CDR3 DNA sequence: TGTGCCAGCAGCTATATACCCCGGGACAGGCGAAAGGGTGAAAAACTGTTTTTT.

V usage is TRBV14 and J usage is TRBJ2-5; a possible D gene is TRBD2 (6 bases). Trimming removed 0 bases from V and 2 bases from J, with 16 bases in between. The CDR3 has 17 amino acids. Germline loops: CDR1 SGHDN, CDR2 FVKESK. This chain's CDR3 is CASSQDASETPQETQYF. The CDR3 DNA is TGTGCCAGCAGCCAAGATGCTAGCGAAACCCCTCAAGAGACCCAGTACTTC.

The CDR3, as DNA: TGTGCCAGCAGTGAGAGGCTAGCGGGGGGAGGCACAGATACGCAGTATTTT. This encodes CASSERLAGGGTDTQYF. The V gene is TRBV7-6, the J gene TRBJ2-3; 11 bases line up with TRBD2. Germline trimming cut 6 bases from V and 1 base from J; bases unmatched to any gene: 9. The length of the CDR3 is 17 residues. Germline V lookup: CDR1 SGHVS, CDR2 FNYEAQ.

The chain employs TRBV28 and TRBJ2-4; 7 bases align to TRBD2. Per germline, CDR1 MDHEN and CDR2 SYDVKM. J lost 1 base, V lost 3 bases, and 6 bases had no gene match. The CDR3 covers 16 residues. The CDR3 protein is CASSFYSGSAKNIQYF. As DNA, the CDR3 is TGTGCCAGCAGTTTCTATAGCGGGTCGGCCAAAAACATTCAGTACTTC.

The table lists this clone with a few counts. This sample includes further DNA sequences coding for the same CDR3. The chain uses TRBV9 and TRBJ2-2; D is unresolved. The germline V and J ends were trimmed by 4 bases and 2 bases, with 3 bases remaining between them. Germline V gene sequence: CDR1 SGDLS, CDR2 YYNGEE. The CDR3 runs to 12 residues. CDR3 in DNA: TGTGCCAGCAGCTTAAACACCGGGGAGCTGTTTTTT. Translating gives CASSLNTGELFF.

As concerns this clone: Other DNA sequences in the sample encode the same CDR3. The genes are TRBV4-1 and TRBJ2-3, with 7 nucleotides matching TRBD2. The CDR3 covers 16 residues. The germline CDR1 and CDR2 sequences are MGHRA and YSYEKL. The V segment lost 0 bases and the J segment 0 bases; nucleotides outside the gene matches: 3. The CDR3 region is CASSQEGGLSTDTQYF. The CDR3, as DNA: TGCGCCAGCAGCCAAGAGGGGGGACTAAGCACAGATACGCAGTATTTT.

V and J are TRBV4-1 and TRBJ2-6, with no clear D. V shed 0 bases and J shed 3 bases, with 6 bases lying between them. Germline CDR1 and CDR2: MGHRA and YSYEKL. CDR3 length: 15 amino acids. CDR3 residues: CASSQDKGGANVLTF. The CDR3 bases are TGCGCCAGCAGCCAAGATAAGGGTGGGGCCAACGTCCTGACTTTC.

The genes are TRBV9 and TRBJ1-2; D uncertain. Between the trimmed V and J ends, which lost 4 bases and 4 bases, there was a span of 11 bases. Germline CDR1 SGDLS, CDR2 YYNGEE. This CDR3 has 13 residues. The CDR3 DNA reads as TGTGCCAGCAGCACCAACACCCTCTATGGCTACACCTTC. Residues: CASSTNTLYGYTF.

The sample holds one count of this clone. The V and J genes are TRBV6-5 and TRBJ2-1; 7 bases agree with TRBD2. V gave up 2 bases and J gave up 4 bases; unmatched junction bases: 8. Germline CDR1 reads MNHEY; CDR2 reads SVGAGI. CDR3 length: 16 residues. The CDR3 loop reads CASSYRRDYLYNEQFF. For the CDR3, the DNA is TGTGCCAGCAGTTACCGAAGGGACTACCTTTACAATGAGCAGTTCTTC.

The chain carries TRBV27 and TRBJ1-5; tentative D call: TRBD1 (5 bases). The germline V gene encodes CDR1 MNHEY and CDR2 SMNVEV (reference sequence). This CDR3 has 17 amino acids. V was clipped by 4 bases and J by 4 bases, with 20 bases between them. CDR3 protein: CASSSIRGIEGNQPQHF. Written as DNA, the CDR3 is TGTGCCAGCAGTTCGATTAGGGGAATAGAAGGGAATCAGCCCCAGCATTTT.

Comments on this clone: At one end the junction does not follow the germline gene, possibly because of a read error. The rearrangement uses TRBV18 and TRBJ2-3; no reliable D call. Germline V gene data show CDR1 as KGHSH and CDR2 as LQKENI. This CDR3 is 16 amino acids long. The CDR3 sequence: CASSPWTPESTDTRYF. The CDR3 DNA follows: TGTGCCAGCTCACCATGGACCCCCGAAAGCACAGATACGCGGTATTTT.

V usage is TRBV4-1 and J usage is TRBJ2-2; 11 bases align to TRBD2. Germline values: CDR1 MGHRA, CDR2 YSYEKL. The length of the CDR3 is 16 residues. J gave up 7 bases and V 2 bases, and 6 bases lay outside the gene matches. CDR3 in amino acids: CASSQTLAGGFGELFF. CDR3 bases: TGCGCCAGCAGCCAAACCCTAGCGGGGGGTTTCGGGGAGCTGTTTTTT.

This clone appeared a single time. The rearrangement links TRBV9 to TRBJ1-1; D gene uncertain. Per the germline V gene, CDR1 is SGDLS and CDR2 is YYNGEE. V shed 3 bases and J shed 1 base, with 10 bases lying between them. The CDR3 spans 14 residues. The CDR3 protein is CASSDPGANTEAFF. CDR3 nucleotide sequence: TGTGCCAGCAGCGACCCTGGAGCGAACACTGAAGCTTTCTTT.